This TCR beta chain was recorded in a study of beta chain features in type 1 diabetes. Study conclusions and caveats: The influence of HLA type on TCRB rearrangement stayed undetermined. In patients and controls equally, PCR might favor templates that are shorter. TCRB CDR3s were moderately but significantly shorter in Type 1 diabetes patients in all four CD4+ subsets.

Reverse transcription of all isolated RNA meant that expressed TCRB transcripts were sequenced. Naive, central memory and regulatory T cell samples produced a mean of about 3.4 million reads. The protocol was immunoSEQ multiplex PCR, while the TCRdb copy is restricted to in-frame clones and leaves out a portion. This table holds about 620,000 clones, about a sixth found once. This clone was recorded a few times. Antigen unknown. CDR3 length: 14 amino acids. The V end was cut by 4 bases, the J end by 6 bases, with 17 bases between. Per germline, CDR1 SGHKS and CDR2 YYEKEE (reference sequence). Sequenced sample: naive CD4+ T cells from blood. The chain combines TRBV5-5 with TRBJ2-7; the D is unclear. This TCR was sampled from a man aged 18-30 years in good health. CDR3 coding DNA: TGTGCCAGCAGCCCCGGGTCCACCAGGTCCGAGCAGTACTTC. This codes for CASSPGSTRSEQYF.